These 19 T cell receptor beta chains originate from one sample sequenced in a study of Tregs in tolerant kidney transplant recipients. Assay used: immunoSEQ multiplex PCR; TCRdb lists only in-frame clones, some missing. The table has roughly 250,000 clones, roughly four fifths seen once. The sequencing sample was made of CD4+ T cells from blood. Receptors were obtained from a human donor in good health.

V and J are TRBV5-4 and TRBJ1-2, with D perhaps TRBD1 (5 bases). The CDR3 covers 17 residues. The V gene's germline CDR1 is SGHNT and CDR2 YYREEE (reference sequence). V was pared by 2 bases and J by 8 bases, with 25 bases between. The CDR3 DNA follows: TGTGCCAGCAGCTTAACCGGGAATCGGGGCCTTACTGGAGGCTACACCTTC. This gives the protein CASSLTGNRGLTGGYTF.

This clone appeared a few times. The chain recombines TRBV27 with TRBJ2-7, with 11 nucleotides matching TRBD2. Trimming at V came to 10 bases and at J to 4 bases, leaving 9 bases not matched to a gene. CDR1 is MNHEY and CDR2 is SMNVEV in the germline V gene (reference sequence). This CDR3 spans 14 amino acids. The chain's CDR3 is CATQGTSGSYEQYF. The DNA for the CDR3 is TGTGCCACCCAAGGCACTAGCGGGAGTTACGAGCAGTACTTC.

The V call is TRBV7-9, the J call TRBJ1-3, with D possibly being TRBD1 (6 bases). V lost 11 bases and J 0 bases, leaving 11 bases between the germline ends. The length of the CDR3 is 13 residues. CDR1 is SEHNR, CDR2 FQNEAQ, per germline (reference sequence). The CDR3 region is CAVGGHSGNTIYF. The CDR3 DNA sequence: TGTGCCGTTGGGGGCCACTCTGGAAACACCATATATTTT.

This clone has a single count. A read error may account for a junction end that differs from germline. The V gene is TRBV5-5, the J gene TRBJ2-7; no firm D call. CDR3 length: 12 amino acids. Germline V lookup: CDR1 SGHKS, CDR2 YYEKEE (reference sequence). The CDR3 protein is CASSSSSGRPFF. CDR3 in DNA: TGTGCCAGCAGCTCCTCTTCCGGGCGGCCCTTCTTC. The full variable domain, its missing parts supplied by reference TRBV5-5 and TRBJ2-7, is DAGVTQSPTHLIKTRGQQVTLRCSPISGHKSVSWYQQVLGQGPQFIFQYYEKEERGRGNFPDRFSARQFPNYSSELNVNALLLGDSALYLCASSSSSGRPFFGPGTRLTVT.

V is TRBV11-2 and J is TRBJ2-6; 13 bases match TRBD2. Germline V gene data show CDR1 as SGHAT and CDR2 as FQNNGV. Trimming cost V 5 bases and J 0 bases; bases outside gene matches: 4. This CDR3 is 18 amino acids long. For the CDR3, the DNA is TGTGCCAGCAGCCGAGGACTAGCGGGGGACTCTGGGGCCAACGTCCTGACTTTC. This translates into CASSRGLAGDSGANVLTF.

The rearrangement joins TRBV6-1 to TRBJ2-5; TRBD1 is a possible D gene (5 bases). Germline V CDR1 and CDR2: MNHNS, SASEGT. CDR3 length: 13 residues. Trimming removed 6 bases at V and 4 bases at J, with 12 bases between. CDR3 region: CASRKGAIETQYF. The CDR3 nucleotides read TGTGCCAGCAGGAAAGGGGCTATAGAGACCCAGTACTTC.

V and J are TRBV5-8 and TRBJ2-3; tentative D call: TRBD2 (6 bases). CDR1 and CDR2 (germline): SGHTS, YDEGEE. The V end lost 0 bases, the J end lost 3 bases, and 8 bases lay between the germline ends. The CDR3 sequence is 14 residues long. The CDR3 coding sequence is TGTGCCAGCAGCTTGGGGCGGGGAACAGATACGCAGTATTTT. Residues: CASSLGRGTDTQYF.

This rearrangement joins TRBV30 to TRBJ2-3; D is uncertain. Looked up from germline, CDR1 is GTSNPN and CDR2 is SVGIG (reference sequence). V lost 4 bases and J 1 base, leaving 9 bases between the germline ends. The CDR3 spans 13 residues. The CDR3 spells CAWNPWGTDTQYF. The CDR3 DNA is TGTGCCTGGAACCCCTGGGGCACAGATACGCAGTATTTT.

The chain uses TRBV7-8 and TRBJ2-6; no clear D. Germline loops: CDR1 SGHVS, CDR2 FQNEAQ. The germline V and J ends were trimmed by 5 bases and 1 base, with 9 bases remaining between them. The CDR3 runs 15 residues. Here the CDR3 reads CASSPLLSGANVLTF. CDR3 in DNA: TGTGCCAGCAGCCCACTCTTGTCTGGGGCCAACGTCCTGACTTTC.

A remark on this clone: The sample contains more than one DNA sequence encoding this CDR3. The gene calls are TRBV18 and TRBJ2-7, with unresolved D. This CDR3 has 12 amino acids. Between the trimmed V and J ends, which lost 2 bases and 1 base, there was a span of 3 bases. Germline V gene lookup returns CDR1 KGHSH and CDR2 LQKENI. The CDR3 nucleotides read TGTGCCAGCTCACCAGGGTCCTACGAGCAGTACTTC. Its protein product is CASSPGSYEQYF.

This clone was picked up a small number of times. The rearrangement links TRBV5-1 to TRBJ2-1; 12 nucleotides line up with TRBD2. CDR1 and CDR2 (germline): SGHRS, YFSETQ. Trimming removed 0 bases from V and 2 bases from J; junction bases left unmatched: 9. The CDR3 spans 19 residues. The CDR3, as DNA: TGCGCCAGCAGCTTGGCCGAGGCTAGCGGGAGGGCAGCCTACAATGAGCAGTTCTTC. This encodes CASSLAEASGRAAYNEQFF.

The rearrangement uses TRBV15 and TRBJ2-3; 11 nucleotides match TRBD2. V was pared by 0 bases and J by 1 base, with 12 bases of the junction left unmatched. CDR1 and CDR2 from the germline V gene are LNHNV and YYDKDF (reference sequence). The CDR3 sequence is 20 residues long. CDR3 amino acids: CATSRETGTSGLGGTDTQYF. CDR3 nucleotide sequence: TGTGCCACCAGCAGAGAAACCGGGACTAGCGGTTTAGGGGGCACAGATACGCAGTATTTT.

This clone showed up just a few times. V and J are TRBV29-1 and TRBJ2-5; D might be TRBD2 (5 bases). This CDR3 region has 15 residues. Trimming took off 1 base at V and 5 bases at J, with 17 bases between the two ends. The germline V gene has CDR1 SQVTM and CDR2 ANQGSEA. This chain's CDR3 is CSVEGSRPERETQYF. The CDR3 DNA reads as TGCAGCGTTGAAGGGTCCAGGCCCGAGCGGGAGACCCAGTACTTC.

About this clone: Other DNA variants within this sample encode the same CDR3. The gene calls are TRBV19 and TRBJ1-5; 7 bases map to TRBD1. The CDR3 consists of 17 residues. The germline V gene has CDR1 LNHDA and CDR2 SQIVND (reference sequence). The junction had 6 bases not matched to a gene; V was cut back by 1 base and J by 0 bases. The CDR3 DNA sequence: TGTGCCAGTAGTATAGGTGACAGGGCAAATAGCAATCAGCCCCAGCATTTT. Its translation: CASSIGDRANSNQPQHF.

V gene TRBV10-2 combines with J gene TRBJ2-7; a possible D gene is TRBD1 (5 bases). Trimming took off 6 bases at V and 0 bases at J, with 6 bases between the two ends. The V gene's germline CDR1 is WSHSY and CDR2 SAAADI. CDR3 size: 12 residues. The DNA for the CDR3 is TGCGCCAGCAGGGACATCTCCTACGAGCAGTACTTC. Its translation is CASRDISYEQYF.

The V call is TRBV5-1, the J call TRBJ1-2; D might be TRBD1 (5 bases). The CDR3 totals 13 residues. Germline V lookup: CDR1 SGHRS, CDR2 YFSETQ. V was shortened by 1 base and J by 7 bases, with 11 bases between the two germline ends. CDR3 coding DNA: TGCGCCAGCAGCTTGAAACAGGCCAGTGGCTACACCTTC. Residues: CASSLKQASGYTF. Full variable domain (rest looked up from reference TRBV5-1 and TRBJ1-2): KAGVTQTPRYLIKTRGQQVTLSCSPISGHRSVSWYQQTPGQGLQFLFEYFSETQRNKGNFPGRFSGRQFSNSRSEMNVSTLELGDSALYLCASSLKQASGYTFGSGTRLTVV.

This chain links TRBV9 with TRBJ2-5; 8 bases match TRBD2. The CDR3 extends over 18 amino acids. Germline V gene sequence: CDR1 SGDLS, CDR2 YYNGEE. V gave up 1 base and J gave up 2 bases; unmatched junction bases: 13. CDR3 bases: TGTGCCAGCAGCGTAAATCCCCGGGGGGGCCGTGGTCAAGAGACCCAGTACTTC. Amino acid sequence: CASSVNPRGGRGQETQYF.

The gene calls are TRBV6-1 and TRBJ1-1, with 7 bases that match TRBD1. V shed 2 bases, J shed 4 bases, and the junction held 1 base outside the gene matches. The CDR3 runs 13 residues. Germline V CDR1 and CDR2: MNHNS, SASEGT. This CDR3 reads CASSENRGTEAFF. The CDR3 coding sequence is TGTGCCAGCAGTGAAAACAGGGGCACTGAAGCTTTCTTT.

To note about this clone: Other DNA sequences in this sample translate to the same CDR3. This sequence joins TRBV5-1 and TRBJ2-7, with 10 nucleotides matching TRBD2. The V gene end was trimmed by 8 bases and the J gene end by 4 bases; junction bases not matched to a gene: 9. This CDR3 contains 14 residues. Germline CDR1 is SGHRS and CDR2 is YFSETQ. Written as DNA, the CDR3 is TGCGCCAGTAGGGCACTAGCGGGAAGGTACGAGCAGTACTTC. Its translation: CASRALAGRYEQYF.